The present T cell receptor (beta chain) was sequenced within a study of cytomegalovirus exposure and HLA in healthy donors. Assay: immunoSEQ multiplex PCR; the TCRdb copy retains only in-frame clones and omits some. The data show over 80,000 clones, about 85% seen once. The sequence was obtained from a young man in good health and CMV-seropositive. Input material: PBMCs.

CDR3 sequence: CASSYTTGGVDTQYF. Written as DNA, the CDR3 is TGTGCCAGCAGTTATACGACAGGGGGTGTAGATACGCAGTATTTT. V gene TRBV6-5 combines with J gene TRBJ2-3, with 9 bases matching TRBD1. The CDR3 spans 15 residues. After removal of 3 bases from V and 5 bases from J, the junction contained 6 bases not matched to a gene. CDR1 MNHEY and CDR2 SVGAGI come from the germline V gene.